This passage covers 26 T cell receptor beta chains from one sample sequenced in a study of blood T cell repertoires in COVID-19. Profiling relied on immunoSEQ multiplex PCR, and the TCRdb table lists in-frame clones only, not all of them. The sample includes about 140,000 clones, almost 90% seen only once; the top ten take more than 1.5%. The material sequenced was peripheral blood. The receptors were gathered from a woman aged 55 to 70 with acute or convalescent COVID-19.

The CDR3 DNA reads TGTGCCAGCAGCGTAGGTCCAGGGTCAGGAAACACCATATATTTT. Its protein product is CASSVGPGSGNTIYF. The V call is TRBV9, the J call TRBJ1-3; a possible D gene is TRBD1 (5 bases). The V gene lost 0 bases and the J gene lost 4 bases, with 11 bases spanning the gap. CDR3 length: 15 residues. Germline loops: CDR1 SGDLS, CDR2 YYNGEE.

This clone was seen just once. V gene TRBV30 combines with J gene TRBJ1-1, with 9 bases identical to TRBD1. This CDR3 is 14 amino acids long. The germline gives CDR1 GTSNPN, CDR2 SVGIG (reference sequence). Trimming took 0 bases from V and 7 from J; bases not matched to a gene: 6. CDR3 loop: CAWSVRGQGGEAFF. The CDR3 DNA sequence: TGTGCCTGGAGTGTACGGGGACAGGGTGGTGAAGCTTTCTTT.

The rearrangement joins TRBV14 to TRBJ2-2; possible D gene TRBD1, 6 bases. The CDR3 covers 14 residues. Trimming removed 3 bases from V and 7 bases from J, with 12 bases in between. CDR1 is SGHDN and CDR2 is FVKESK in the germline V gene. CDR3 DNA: TGTGCCAGCAGCCATAAGGGGGATCACGGGGAGCTGTTTTTT. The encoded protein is CASSHKGDHGELFF.

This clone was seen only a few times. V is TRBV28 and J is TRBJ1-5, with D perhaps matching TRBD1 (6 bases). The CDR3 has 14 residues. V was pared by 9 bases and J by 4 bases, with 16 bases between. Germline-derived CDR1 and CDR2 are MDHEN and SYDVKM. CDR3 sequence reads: CASSAGTRNQPQHF. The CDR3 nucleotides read TGTGCCAGTTCCGCCGGGACAAGGAATCAGCCCCAGCATTTT. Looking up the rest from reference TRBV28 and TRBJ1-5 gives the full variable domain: DVKVTQSSRYLVKRTGEKVFLECVQDMDHENMFWYRQDPGLGLRLIYFSYDVKMKEKGDIPEGYSVSREKKERFSLILESASTNQTSMYLCASSAGTRNQPQHFGDGTRLSIL.

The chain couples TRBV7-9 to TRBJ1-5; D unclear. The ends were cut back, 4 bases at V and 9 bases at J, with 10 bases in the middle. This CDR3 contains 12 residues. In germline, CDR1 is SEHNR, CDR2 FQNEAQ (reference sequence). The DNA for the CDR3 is TGTGCCAGCAGCTCGGAGCTCCGGCCCCAGCATTTT. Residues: CASSSELRPQHF. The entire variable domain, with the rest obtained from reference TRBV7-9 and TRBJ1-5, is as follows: DTGVSQNPRHKITKRGQNVTFRCDPISEHNRLYWYRQTLGQGPEFLTYFQNEAQLEKSRLLSDRFSAERPKGSFSTLEIQRTEQGDSAMYLCASSSELRPQHFGDGTRLSIL.

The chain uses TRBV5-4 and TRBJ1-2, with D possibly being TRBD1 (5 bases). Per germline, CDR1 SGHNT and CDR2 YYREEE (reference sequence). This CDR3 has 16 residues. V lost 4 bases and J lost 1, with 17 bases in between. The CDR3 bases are TGTGCCAGCAGCCCTTACCCACAGGCCCTTAACTATGGCTACACCTTC. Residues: CASSPYPQALNYGYTF.

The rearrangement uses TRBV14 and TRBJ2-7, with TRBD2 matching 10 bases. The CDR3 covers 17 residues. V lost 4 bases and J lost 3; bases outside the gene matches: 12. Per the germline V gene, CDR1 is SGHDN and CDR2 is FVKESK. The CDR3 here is CASSRYGGLAGVYEQYF. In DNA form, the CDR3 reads TGTGCCAGCAGCCGGTACGGGGGGCTAGCGGGGGTCTACGAGCAGTACTTC. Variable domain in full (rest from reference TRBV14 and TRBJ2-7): EAGVTQFPSHSVIEKGQTVTLRCDPISGHDNLYWYRRVMGKEIKFLLHFVKESKQDESGMPNNRFLAERTGGTYSTLKVQPAELEDSGVYFCASSRYGGLAGVYEQYFGPGTRLTVT.

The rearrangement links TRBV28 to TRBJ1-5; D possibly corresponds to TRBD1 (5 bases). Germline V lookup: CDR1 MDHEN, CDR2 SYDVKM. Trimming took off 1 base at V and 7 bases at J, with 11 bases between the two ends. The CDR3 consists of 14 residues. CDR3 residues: CASSLSAGRQPQHF. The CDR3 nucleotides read TGTGCCAGCAGTTTATCGGCAGGGCGGCAGCCCCAGCATTTT.

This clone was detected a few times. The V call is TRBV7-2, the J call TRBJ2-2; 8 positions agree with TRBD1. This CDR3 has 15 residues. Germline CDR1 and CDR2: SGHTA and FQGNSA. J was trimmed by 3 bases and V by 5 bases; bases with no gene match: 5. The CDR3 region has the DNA TGTGCCAGCAGCCCCGGGACAGGCGACACCGGGGAGCTGTTTTTT. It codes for CASSPGTGDTGELFF.

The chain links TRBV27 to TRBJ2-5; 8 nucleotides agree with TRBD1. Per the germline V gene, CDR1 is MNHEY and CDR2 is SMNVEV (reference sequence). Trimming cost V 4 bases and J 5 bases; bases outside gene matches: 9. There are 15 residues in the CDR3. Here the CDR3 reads CASSSLDRGWETQYF. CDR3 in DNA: TGTGCCAGCAGTTCTCTTGACAGGGGCTGGGAGACCCAGTACTTC.

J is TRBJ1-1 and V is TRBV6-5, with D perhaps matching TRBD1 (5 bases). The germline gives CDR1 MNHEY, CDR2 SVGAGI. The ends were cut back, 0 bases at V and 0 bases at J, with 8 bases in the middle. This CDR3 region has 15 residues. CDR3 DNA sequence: TGTGCCAGCAGTTACTCGGGGGGTTTGAACACTGAAGCTTTCTTT. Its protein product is CASSYSGGLNTEAFF.

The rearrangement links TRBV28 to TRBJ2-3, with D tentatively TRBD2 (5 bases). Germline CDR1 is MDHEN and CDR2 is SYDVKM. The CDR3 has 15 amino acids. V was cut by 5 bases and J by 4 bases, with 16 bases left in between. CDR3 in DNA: TGTGCCAGCAGTAAACTAGTGCTGAGGGCAGATACGCAGTATTTT. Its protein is CASSKLVLRADTQYF.

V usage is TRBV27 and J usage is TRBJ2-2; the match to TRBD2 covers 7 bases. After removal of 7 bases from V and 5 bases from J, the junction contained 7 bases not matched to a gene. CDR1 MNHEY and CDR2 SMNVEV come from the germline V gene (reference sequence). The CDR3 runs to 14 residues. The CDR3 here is CASTPGGKTGELFF. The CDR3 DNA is TGTGCCAGCACACCCGGGGGGAAGACCGGGGAGCTGTTTTTT.

CDR3 sequence reads: CASSIFSSSGANVLTF. The DNA for the CDR3 is TGTGCCAGTAGTATCTTCTCCAGCTCTGGGGCCAACGTCCTGACTTTC. The rearrangement joins TRBV19 to TRBJ2-6; D not certain. Trimming left V 3 bases short and J 0 bases short, with 9 bases between. The CDR3 extends over 16 amino acids. Germline V gene sequence: CDR1 LNHDA, CDR2 SQIVND (reference sequence).

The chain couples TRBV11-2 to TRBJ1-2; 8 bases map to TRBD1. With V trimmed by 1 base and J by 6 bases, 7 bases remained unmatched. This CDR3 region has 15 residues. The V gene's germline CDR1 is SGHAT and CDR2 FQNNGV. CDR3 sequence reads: CASSLGQGFGDGYTF. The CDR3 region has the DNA TGTGCCAGCAGCTTAGGACAGGGGTTTGGGGATGGCTACACCTTC.

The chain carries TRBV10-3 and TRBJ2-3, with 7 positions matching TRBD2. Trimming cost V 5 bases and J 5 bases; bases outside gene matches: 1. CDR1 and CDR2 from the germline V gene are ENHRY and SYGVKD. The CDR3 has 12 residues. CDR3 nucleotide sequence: TGTGCCATCAGTTCGGGGGGAGATACGCAGTATTTT. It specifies CAISSGGDTQYF.

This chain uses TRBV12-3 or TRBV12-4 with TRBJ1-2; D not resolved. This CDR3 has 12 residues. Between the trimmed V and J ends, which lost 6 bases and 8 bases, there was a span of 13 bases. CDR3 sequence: CASSPTGGGYTF. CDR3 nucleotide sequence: TGTGCCAGCAGCCCGACCGGAGGAGGCTACACCTTC.

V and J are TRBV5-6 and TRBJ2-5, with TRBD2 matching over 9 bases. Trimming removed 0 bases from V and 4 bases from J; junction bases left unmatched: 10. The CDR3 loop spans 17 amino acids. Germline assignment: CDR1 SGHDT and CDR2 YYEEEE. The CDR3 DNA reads TGTGCCAGCAGCTTGGCGACTGGCGGGGGGGCCGGAGAGACCCAGTACTTC. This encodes CASSLATGGGAGETQYF.

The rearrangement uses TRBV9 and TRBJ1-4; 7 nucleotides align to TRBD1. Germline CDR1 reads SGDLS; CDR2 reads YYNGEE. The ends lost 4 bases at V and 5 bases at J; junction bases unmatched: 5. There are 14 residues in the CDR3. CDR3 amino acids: CASSPRTGNEKLFF. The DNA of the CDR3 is TGTGCCAGCAGCCCTCGGACAGGCAATGAAAAACTGTTTTTT.

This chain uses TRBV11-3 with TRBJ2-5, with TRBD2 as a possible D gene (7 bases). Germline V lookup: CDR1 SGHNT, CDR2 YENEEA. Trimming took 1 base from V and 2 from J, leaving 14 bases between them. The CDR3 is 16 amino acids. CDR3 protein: CASSLVRRGRQETQYF. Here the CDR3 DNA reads TGTGCCAGCAGCTTAGTAAGGCGGGGGCGGCAAGAGACCCAGTACTTC.

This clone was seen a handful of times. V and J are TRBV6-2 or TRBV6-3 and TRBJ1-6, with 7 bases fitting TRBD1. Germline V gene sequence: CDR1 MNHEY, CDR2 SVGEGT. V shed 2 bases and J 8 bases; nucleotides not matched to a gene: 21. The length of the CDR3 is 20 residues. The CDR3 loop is CASSYKFPVRGPSYDSPLHF. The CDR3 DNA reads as TGTGCCAGCAGTTACAAGTTTCCGGTGAGGGGGCCCTCTTATGATTCACCCCTCCACTTT.

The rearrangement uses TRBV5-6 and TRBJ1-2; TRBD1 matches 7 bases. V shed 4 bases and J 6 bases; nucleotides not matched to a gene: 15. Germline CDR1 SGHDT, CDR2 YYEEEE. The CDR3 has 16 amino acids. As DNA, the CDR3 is TGTGCCAGCAGCGAACTCCCCGGGACAGCTGCCGATGGCTACACCTTC. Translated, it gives CASSELPGTAADGYTF.

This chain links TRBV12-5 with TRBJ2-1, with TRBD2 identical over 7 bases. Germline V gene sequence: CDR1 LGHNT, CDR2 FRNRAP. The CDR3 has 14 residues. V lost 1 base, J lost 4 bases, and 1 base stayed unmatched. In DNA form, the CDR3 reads TGTGCTAGTGGTTTGGCTAGCGGATACAATGAGCAGTTCTTC. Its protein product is CASGLASGYNEQFF.

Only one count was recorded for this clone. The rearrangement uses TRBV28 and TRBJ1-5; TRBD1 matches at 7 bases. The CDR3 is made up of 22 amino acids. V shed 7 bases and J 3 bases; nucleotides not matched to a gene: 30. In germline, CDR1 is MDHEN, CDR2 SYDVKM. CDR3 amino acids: CASTIAGATGRGGIGLNQPQHF. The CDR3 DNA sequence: TGTGCCAGCACCATAGCAGGGGCCACGGGGCGAGGGGGCATAGGACTCAATCAGCCCCAGCATTTT.

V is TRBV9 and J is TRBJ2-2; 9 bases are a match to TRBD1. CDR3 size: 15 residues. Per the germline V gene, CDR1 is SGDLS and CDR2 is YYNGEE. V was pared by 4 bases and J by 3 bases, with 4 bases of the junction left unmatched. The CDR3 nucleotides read TGTGCCAGCAGCCCCAGACAGGGGGACACCGGGGAGCTGTTTTTT. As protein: CASSPRQGDTGELFF.

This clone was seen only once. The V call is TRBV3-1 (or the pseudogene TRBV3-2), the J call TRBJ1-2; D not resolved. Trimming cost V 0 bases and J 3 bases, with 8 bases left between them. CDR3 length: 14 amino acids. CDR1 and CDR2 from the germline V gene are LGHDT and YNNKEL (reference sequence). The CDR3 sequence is CASSQDSGYYGYTF. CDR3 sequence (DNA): TGTGCCAGCAGCCAAGATAGCGGATACTATGGCTACACCTTC.